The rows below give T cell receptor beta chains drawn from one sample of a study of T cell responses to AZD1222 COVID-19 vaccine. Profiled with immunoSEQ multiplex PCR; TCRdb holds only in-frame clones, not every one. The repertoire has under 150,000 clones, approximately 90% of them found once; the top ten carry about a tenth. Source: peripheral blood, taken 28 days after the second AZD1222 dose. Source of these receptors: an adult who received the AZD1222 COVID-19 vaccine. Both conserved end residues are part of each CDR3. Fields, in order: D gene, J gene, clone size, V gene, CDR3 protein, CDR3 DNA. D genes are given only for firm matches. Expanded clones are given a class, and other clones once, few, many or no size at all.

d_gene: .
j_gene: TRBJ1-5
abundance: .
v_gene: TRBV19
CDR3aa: CASSRKDSNQPQHF
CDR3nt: TGTGCCAGTAGCAGAAAGGACAGTAATCAGCCCCAGCATTTT

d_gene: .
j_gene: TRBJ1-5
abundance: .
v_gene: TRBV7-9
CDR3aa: CASSFLENQPQHF
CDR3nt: TGTGCCAGCAGCTTTCTGGAGAATCAGCCCCAGCATTTT

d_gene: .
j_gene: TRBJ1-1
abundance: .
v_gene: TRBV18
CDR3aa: CASSPGVWITEAFF
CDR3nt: TGTGCCAGCTCACCAGGGGTGTGGATCACTGAAGCTTTCTTT

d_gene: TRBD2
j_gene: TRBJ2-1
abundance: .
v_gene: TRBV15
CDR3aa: CATSRGLAGAYNEQFF
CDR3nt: TGTGCCACCAGCAGGGGACTAGCGGGAGCTTACAATGAGCAGTTCTTC

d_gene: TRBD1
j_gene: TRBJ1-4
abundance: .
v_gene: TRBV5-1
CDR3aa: CASSFRDRGRPEKLFF
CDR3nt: TGCGCCAGCAGCTTTCGGGACAGGGGGCGCCCTGAAAAACTGTTTTTT

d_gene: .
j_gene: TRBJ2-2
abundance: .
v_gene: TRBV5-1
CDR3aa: CASSLDAGATGELFF
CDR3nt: TGCGCCAGCAGCTTGGATGCTGGGGCCACCGGGGAGCTGTTTTTT

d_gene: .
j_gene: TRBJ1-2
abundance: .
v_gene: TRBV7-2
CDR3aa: CASSLISWGRGNYGYTF
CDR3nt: TGTGCCAGCAGCTTAATATCGTGGGGGCGGGGGAACTATGGCTACACCTTC

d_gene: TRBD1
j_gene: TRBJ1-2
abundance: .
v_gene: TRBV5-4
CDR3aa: CASSGTQGADFGYTF
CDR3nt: TGTGCCAGCAGCGGGACCCAGGGGGCGGATTTTGGCTACACCTTC

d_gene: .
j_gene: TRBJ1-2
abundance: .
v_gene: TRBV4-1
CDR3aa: CASSQEDANSRGYTF
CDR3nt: TGCGCCAGCAGCCAAGAGGACGCCAACTCCAGAGGCTACACCTTC

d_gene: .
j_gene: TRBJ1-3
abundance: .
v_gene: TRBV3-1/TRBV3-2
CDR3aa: CASSPIGSGNTIYF
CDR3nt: TGTGCCAGCAGCCCTATAGGTTCTGGAAACACCATATATTTT

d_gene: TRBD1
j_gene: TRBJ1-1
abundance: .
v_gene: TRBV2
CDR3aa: CASVTGVDTEAFF
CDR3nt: TGTGCCAGTGTGACAGGGGTCGACACTGAAGCTTTCTTT

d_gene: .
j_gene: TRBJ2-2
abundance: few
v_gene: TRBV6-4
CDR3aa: CASSVTGSTGELFF
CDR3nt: TGTGCCAGCAGTGTAACAGGGTCCACCGGGGAGCTGTTTTTT

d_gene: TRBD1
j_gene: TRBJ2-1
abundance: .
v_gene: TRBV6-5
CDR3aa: CASSPEGQGSYEQFF
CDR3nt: TGTGCCAGCAGTCCCGAGGGACAGGGTAGTTATGAGCAGTTCTTC

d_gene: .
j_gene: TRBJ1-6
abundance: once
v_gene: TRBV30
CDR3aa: CAWSESGAGSPLHF
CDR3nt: TGTGCCTGGAGTGAATCGGGGGCAGGTTCACCCCTCCACTTT

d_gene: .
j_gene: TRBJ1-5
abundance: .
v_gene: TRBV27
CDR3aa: CASSFSGTHQPQHF
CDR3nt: TGTGCCAGCAGTTTCTCAGGGACCCATCAGCCCCAGCATTTT

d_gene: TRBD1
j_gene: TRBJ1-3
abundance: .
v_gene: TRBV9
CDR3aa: CASSVVGTGQAGNTIYF
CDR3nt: TGTGCCAGCAGCGTAGTAGGGACAGGGCAAGCTGGAAACACCATATATTTT

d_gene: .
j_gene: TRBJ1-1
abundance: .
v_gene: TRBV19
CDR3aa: CASSQKVGTEAFF
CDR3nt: TGTGCCAGTAGCCAGAAGGTGGGCACTGAAGCTTTCTTT

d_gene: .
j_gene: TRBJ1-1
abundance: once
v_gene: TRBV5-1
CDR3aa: CASSPGGDTAEAFF
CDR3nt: TGCGCCAGCAGCCCCGGGGGGGATACCGCCGAAGCTTTCTTT

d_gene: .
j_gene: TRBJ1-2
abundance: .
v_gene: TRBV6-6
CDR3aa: CASSDPRENYGYTF
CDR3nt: TGTGCCAGCAGTGACCCTCGGGAGAACTATGGCTACACCTTC

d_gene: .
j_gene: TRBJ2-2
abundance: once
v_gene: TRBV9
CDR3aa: CASSVGGENTGELFF
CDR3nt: TGTGCCAGCAGCGTGGGCGGGGAGAACACCGGGGAGCTGTTTTTT

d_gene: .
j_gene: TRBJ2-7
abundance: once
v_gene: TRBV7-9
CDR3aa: CASSTQFGHEQYF
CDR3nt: TGTGCCAGCAGCACCCAATTCGGCCACGAGCAGTACTTC

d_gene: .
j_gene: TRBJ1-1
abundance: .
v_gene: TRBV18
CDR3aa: CASSPMEQMNTEAFF
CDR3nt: TGTGCCAGCTCACCAATGGAACAGATGAACACTGAAGCTTTCTTT

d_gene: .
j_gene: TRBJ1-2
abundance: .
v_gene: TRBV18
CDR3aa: CASSTTTGFDGYTF
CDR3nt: TGTGCCAGCTCAACCACGACAGGTTTCGATGGCTACACCTTC

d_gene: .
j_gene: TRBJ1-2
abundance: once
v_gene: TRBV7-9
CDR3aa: CASSLERILSGSYGYTF
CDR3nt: TGTGCCAGCAGCTTAGAGCGAATCCTTTCAGGTAGCTATGGCTACACCTTC

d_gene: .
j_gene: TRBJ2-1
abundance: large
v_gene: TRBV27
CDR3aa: CASSSLSEQFF
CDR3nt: TGTGCCAGCAGTTCCCTAAGTGAGCAGTTCTTC

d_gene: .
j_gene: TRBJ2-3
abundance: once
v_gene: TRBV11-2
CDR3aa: CASSNRANTQYF
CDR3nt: TGTGCCAGCAGCAACAGGGCGAATACGCAGTATTTT